These 7 T cell receptor beta chains were sequenced from one sample in a study of prognosis after radiotherapy for stage I lung cancer (dated by TCRdb to the early 2020s). Sequencing relied on an Illumina HiSeq 3000. Two rounds of multiplex PCR on genomic DNA were used to amplify the TCR beta CDR3 region. The first PCR round used primers specific to each TRBV and TRBJ gene, and the primer sequences were filed in Chinese patent CN105087789A. The public reads were run again by TCRdb, first through fastp at Q25 and then through MiXCR, and only productive beta chains were kept. CDR3 protein sequences are deduplicated, and each keeps its most common genes and DNA. The sample table shows some 35,000 distinct CDR3 sequences, and around a third are seen once. The top ten clones comprise around 29% of the sample. The material sequenced was PBMCs, taken before or after stereotactic body radiation therapy (not recorded which). The receptors were sampled from a donor aged 50 or older with non-small cell lung cancer.

Ten or more counts support this clonotype. V and J are TRBV11-3 and TRBJ2-3, with TRBD1 identical over 12 bases. Trimming cost V 1 base and J 5 bases; bases outside gene matches: 4. There are 16 residues in the CDR3. Per the germline V gene, CDR1 is SGHNT and CDR2 is YENEEA. For the CDR3, the DNA is TGTGCCAGCAGCTTAGCGGGACAGGGGGCAGTAGATACGCAGTATTTT. Translation: CASSLAGQGAVDTQYF.

This clonotype was observed at least ten times. The chain couples TRBV2 to TRBJ1-2, with TRBD1 as a possible D gene (6 bases). CDR1 is SNHLY, CDR2 FYNNEI, per germline. This CDR3 has 14 amino acids. The germline V and J ends were trimmed by 5 bases and 3 bases, with 13 bases remaining between them. CDR3 bases: TGTGCCAGCAGTCCAGGGGTTCGTGACTATGGCTACACCTTC. The encoded protein is CASSPGVRDYGYTF.

The rearrangement links TRBV6-2 or TRBV6-3 to TRBJ2-1; D unresolved. CDR1 is MNHEY, CDR2 SVGEGT, per germline. The CDR3 has 13 residues. V lost 6 bases and J lost 0, with 6 bases in between. CDR3 sequence (DNA): TGTGCCAGCAGGTTTAGCTCCTACAATGAGCAGTTCTTC. Protein product: CASRFSSYNEQFF.

This chain links TRBV4-1 with TRBJ2-7; 14 bases are a match to TRBD2. V lost 3 bases to trimming and J lost 6 bases; unmatched junction nucleotides: 7. The CDR3 length is 16 residues. CDR1 is MGHRA, CDR2 YSYEKL, per germline. CDR3 loop: CASSQMTSGGGGEQYF. DNA for the CDR3: TGCGCCAGCAGCCAGATGACTAGCGGGGGGGGGGGCGAGCAGTACTTC.

At least ten counts were recorded for this clonotype. The chain uses TRBV7-9 and TRBJ1-4, with 7 bases matching TRBD1. The CDR3 contains 14 residues. Germline CDR1 is SEHNR and CDR2 is FQNEAQ (reference sequence). Losses at the gene ends were 4 bases for V and 5 bases for J; bases not matched to a gene: 4. The CDR3 sequence: CASSSQDRNEKLFF. CDR3 DNA: TGTGCCAGCAGCTCACAGGACAGGAATGAAAAACTGTTTTTT.

The chain joins TRBV6-2 or TRBV6-3 to TRBJ1-5, with 7 positions matching TRBD1. The CDR3 covers 14 residues. V shed 4 bases, J shed 12 bases, and the junction held 12 bases outside the gene matches. CDR1 is MNHEY, CDR2 SVGEGT, per germline. The CDR3 reads CASSSAQGNKHQHF. CDR3 bases: TGTGCCAGCAGTTCCGCACAGGGGAATAAGCACCAGCATTTT.

This clonotype showed up many times. V usage is TRBV5-4 and J usage is TRBJ1-1; perhaps TRBD1 as D (5 bases). This CDR3 spans 15 amino acids. Trimming removed 2 bases from V and 4 bases from J, with 15 bases in between. Germline V CDR1 and CDR2: SGHNT, YYREEE (reference sequence). The DNA of the CDR3 is TGTGCCAGCAGCTTAGGTGCGGGACGGGGCACTGAAGCTTTCTTT. It yields the protein CASSLGAGRGTEAFF. The variable domain in full, completed from reference TRBV5-4 and TRBJ1-1, reads ETGVTQSPTHLIKTRGQQVTLRCSSQSGHNTVSWYQQALGQGPQFIFQYYREEENGRGNFPPRFSGLQFPNYSSELNVNALELDDSALYLCASSLGAGRGTEAFFGQGTRLTVV.